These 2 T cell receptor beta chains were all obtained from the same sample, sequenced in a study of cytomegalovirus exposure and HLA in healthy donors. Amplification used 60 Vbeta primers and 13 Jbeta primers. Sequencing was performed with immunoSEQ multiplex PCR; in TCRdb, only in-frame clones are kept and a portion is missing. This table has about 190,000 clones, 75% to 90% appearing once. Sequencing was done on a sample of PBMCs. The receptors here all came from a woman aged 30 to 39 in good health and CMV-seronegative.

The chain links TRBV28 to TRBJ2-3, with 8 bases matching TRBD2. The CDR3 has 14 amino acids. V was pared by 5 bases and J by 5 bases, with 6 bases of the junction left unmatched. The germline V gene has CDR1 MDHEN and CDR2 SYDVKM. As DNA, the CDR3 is TGTGCCAGCAGTCCCACTAGCGGAGGAGATACGCAGTATTTT. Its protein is CASSPTSGGDTQYF. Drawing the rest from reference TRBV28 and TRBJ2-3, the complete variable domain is DVKVTQSSRYLVKRTGEKVFLECVQDMDHENMFWYRQDPGLGLRLIYFSYDVKMKEKGDIPEGYSVSREKKERFSLILESASTNQTSMYLCASSPTSGGDTQYFGPGTRLTVL.

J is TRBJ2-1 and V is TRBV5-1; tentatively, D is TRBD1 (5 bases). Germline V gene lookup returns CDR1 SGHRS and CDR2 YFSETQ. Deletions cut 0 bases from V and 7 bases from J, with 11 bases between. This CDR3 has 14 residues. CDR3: CASSLEGRANEQFF. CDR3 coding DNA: TGCGCCAGCAGCTTGGAGGGCAGGGCGAATGAGCAGTTCTTC.